This T cell receptor beta chain came from a study of post-analysis software for immune sequencing data. Findings and caveats of the study: In patients, TRBV5-6, TRBV5-1 and TRBV20-1 belonged to five TRBV segments found more frequently than in controls.

As to this clonotype: What it binds is unknown.

The CDR3 has 13 amino acids. The V end was cut by 3 bases, the J end by 11 bases, with 16 bases between. Every TCR beta cDNA library bore unique molecular identifiers. MiXCR, applied by TCRdb to the PCR reads, yields one record per CDR3 protein. The data contain roughly 620,000 distinct CDR3 sequences, around 47% of them singletons. The chain carries TRBV12-3 or TRBV12-4 and TRBJ1-2; D might be TRBD1 (6 bases). The sample was blood. The origin of this receptor is a girl between 5 and 17 years old with multiple sclerosis. The chain's CDR3 is CASSLAVQGAYTF. Written as DNA, the CDR3 is TGTGCCAGCAGTTTGGCGGTACAGGGAGCGTACACCTTC.